Each of the 12 T cell receptor beta chains below was sequenced from the same sample in a study of patients and donors after allogeneic stem cell transplantation. TCRdb redid the calling of the RT-PCR reads with MiXCR, one entry per CDR3 protein. The sample records about 57,000 distinct CDR3 sequences, 10% to 15% being singletons. Material: blood, either unsorted or a sorted T cell fraction (not recorded which). These receptors all stem from a human donor who was either an allogeneic HSCT recipient or a stem cell or donor lymphocyte infusion donor (not recorded which). It is not recorded whose cells these are; they may come from a transplant donor.

For this clonotype: Just one base apart from a much larger clone, this may be a read error. The CDR3 carries no conserved terminal phenylalanine or tryptophan, so it likely arises from a read error. This chain uses TRBV12-3 or TRBV12-4 with TRBJ1-5; D is perhaps TRBD1 (5 bases). V gave up 1 base and J gave up 11 bases, with 9 bases separating them. CDR3 length equals 12 residues. The CDR3, as DNA: TGTGCCAGCAGTTTAGGAGGGGAGACCCAGCATTTG. The encoded protein is CASSLGGETQHL.

V gene TRBV3-1 combines with J gene TRBJ2-1, with D tentatively TRBD1 or TRBD2 (5 bases each). This CDR3 has 17 amino acids. Germline loops: CDR1 LGHDT, CDR2 YNNKEL (reference sequence). Trimming took off 0 bases at V and 2 bases at J, with 14 bases between the two ends. CDR3 sequence reads: CASSQEGVLVAYNEQFF. In nucleotides, the CDR3 is TGTGCCAGCAGCCAAGAAGGGGTACTAGTGGCCTACAATGAGCAGTTCTTC.

V and J are TRBV2 and TRBJ1-1, with 7 bases fitting TRBD1. The J segment lost 4 bases and the V segment lost 3 bases, leaving 8 bases of the junction unmatched. This CDR3 spans 15 amino acids. From germline, CDR1 is SNHLY and CDR2 FYNNEI. The CDR3 DNA is TGTGCCAGCAGTGAGGGACAGTATCTCGGCACTGAAGCTTTCTTT. It codes for CASSEGQYLGTEAFF.

In this sample, this clonotype turned up many times. V is TRBV12-3 or TRBV12-4 and J is TRBJ1-2; D gene unclear. The CDR3 totals 13 residues. V lost 1 base and J 5 bases, leaving 8 bases between the germline ends. The CDR3 loop reads CASSLDTEYGYTF. The CDR3 DNA reads as TGTGCCAGCAGTTTAGACACGGAGTATGGCTACACCTTC.

A few counts support this clonotype. The V call is TRBV7-9, the J call TRBJ2-7, with a tentative D call TRBD2 (5 bases). CDR3 size: 15 residues. Germline V gene data show CDR1 as SEHNR and CDR2 as FQNEAQ (reference sequence). V lost 7 bases and J 0 bases, leaving 16 bases between the germline ends. CDR3 sequence: CASTIGYGVSYEQYF. The CDR3 DNA reads as TGTGCCAGCACTATAGGGTACGGGGTCTCCTACGAGCAGTACTTC.

The chain recombines TRBV15 with TRBJ2-1, with D perhaps matching TRBD2 (6 bases). Germline V gene sequence: CDR1 LNHNV, CDR2 YYDKDF (reference sequence). Trimming left V 6 bases short and J 1 base short, with 16 bases between. The CDR3 is 16 residues long. The CDR3 DNA reads TGTGCCACCAGAATGAGGGGCGGGGAATCCTACAATGAGCAGTTCTTC. Residues: CATRMRGGESYNEQFF.

In its sample, this clonotype was seen many times. The chain has TRBV6-6 and TRBJ1-3; no clear D gene. Trimming pared 3 bases from V and 8 bases from J, leaving 8 bases between. Germline values: CDR1 MNHNY, CDR2 SVGAGI (reference sequence). The CDR3 has 12 residues. The CDR3: CASSYSKDTIYF. CDR3 DNA: TGTGCCAGCAGTTATTCCAAAGACACCATATATTTT.

This clonotype was recorded many times. J is TRBJ1-5 and V is TRBV7-9; 7 nucleotides agree with TRBD1. The CDR3 is 16 residues long. After removal of 4 bases from V and 3 bases from J, the junction contained 9 bases not matched to a gene. Germline values: CDR1 SEHNR, CDR2 FQNEAQ (reference sequence). The CDR3 coding sequence is TGTGCCAGCAGCTCAGACCGGGACAGTATCAATCAGCCCCAGCATTTT. Translating gives CASSSDRDSINQPQHF.

This clonotype was observed a handful of times. CDR3 region: CAISEEMNTEAFF. The CDR3 DNA sequence: TGTGCCATCAGTGAGGAGATGAACACTGAAGCTTTCTTT. This chain connects TRBV10-3 to TRBJ1-1; D uncertain. V lost 2 bases to trimming and J lost 0 bases, with 4 bases between them. This CDR3 has 13 residues. The V gene's germline CDR1 is ENHRY and CDR2 SYGVKD.

This clonotype was seen a few times. V and J are TRBV12-3 or TRBV12-4 and TRBJ2-1; a possible D gene is TRBD1 (6 bases). CDR3 length: 11 residues. Deletions cut 8 bases from V and 10 bases from J, with 12 bases between. CDR3 amino acids: CASCSGTEQFF. In DNA, the CDR3 is TGTGCCAGCTGCTCCGGGACAGAGCAGTTCTTC.

This clonotype was recorded at least ten times. This sequence joins TRBV5-1 and TRBJ1-1; a possible D gene is TRBD1 (6 bases). Germline CDR1 SGHRS, CDR2 YFSETQ. Trimming took off 3 bases at V and 3 bases at J, with 12 bases between the two ends. The CDR3 totals 14 residues. Here the CDR3 reads CASSSHREHTEAFF. In DNA, the CDR3 is TGCGCCAGCAGCTCCCACAGGGAACACACTGAAGCTTTCTTT.

This clonotype was seen repeatedly, ten times or more. The CDR3 DNA reads TGTGCCAGCAGGGGAGATCCCTACCCCACTGAAGCTTTCTTT. Amino acid sequence: CASRGDPYPTEAFF. The genes are TRBV12-3 or TRBV12-4 and TRBJ1-1; D gene uncertain. Trimming pared 6 bases from V and 4 bases from J, leaving 15 bases between. CDR3 length: 14 amino acids.